Only one count was recorded for the clone carrying this TCR beta chain. This entry belongs to a study of blood T cell repertoires in COVID-19. Study-level information: Acute and convalescent COVID-19 specimens originated in the United States, Italy and Spain. T cells, B-cell-depleted T cells, or PBMCs provided the cDNA or gDNA that served as material.

The V and J ends lost 3 bases and 2 bases respectively, with 13 bases between them. CDR3 length: 15 amino acids. Germline CDR1 and CDR2: LNHDA and SQIVND (reference sequence). How the authors handled the data: Estimated nucleated cell counts came from reference gene primer amplification. The data were produced by immunoSEQ multiplex PCR, yet TCRdb's version contains in-frame clones alone and is incomplete. The V and J calls and clone size come from that table; D and trimming were worked out from the DNA. The sample carries hundreds of thousands of clones, around 87% recorded once. Sequencing input: peripheral blood. The clonotype comes from a human donor in a cohort sampled during active COVID-19. The chain joins TRBV19 to TRBJ1-2; D remains unclear. This CDR3 is CASSIFGGINYGYTF. As DNA, the CDR3 is TGTGCCAGTAGTATCTTCGGAGGAATCAACTATGGCTACACCTTC.